This TCR beta chain comes out of a study of identical twins. Germline CDR1 and CDR2: ENHRY and SYGVKD. CDR3 size: 15 residues. The J segment lost 0 bases and the V segment lost 7 bases, leaving 6 bases of the junction unmatched. TCRdb independently ran MiXCR on the 5' RACE reads; one entry per CDR3 protein. The profile covers about 530,000 distinct CDR3 sequences, with approximately 20% appearing a single time and about 0.5% taken by the ten largest. The table lists this clonotype with a few counts. These same records also appear under a second study, on yellow fever vaccine responses in identical twins.

The TCR originated in a woman between 18 and 29 years old in good health. This chain joins TRBV10-3 and TRBJ1-2; 9 bases match TRBD1. What was sequenced was CD4+ T cells sorted from blood. CDR3 sequence (DNA): TGTGCCATCAACAACAGGGGGCTGGCTAACTATGGCTACACCTTC. Amino acid sequence: CAINNRGLANYGYTF.